One sample yielded the 18 T cell receptor beta chains listed below, sequenced in a study of T cells in Graves' hyperthyroidism and ophthalmopathy. What was amplified from RNA transcripts were TCR beta CDR3 regions. An initial round of RT-PCR targeting the TCR CDR3 relied on the HTBI primer set. TCRdb recomputed calls from the multiplex PCR reads with MiXCR, one row per CDR3 protein. The repertoire holds around 380,000 distinct CDR3 sequences, with roughly 12% as singletons. Sequencing was carried out using blood. The source of these receptors is a man aged 30-40 years with Graves' hyperthyroidism that later progressed to Graves' ophthalmopathy.

This clonotype was seen only a few times. V is TRBV6-4 and J is TRBJ1-5; 12 bases fit TRBD1. CDR1 is MRHNA and CDR2 is SNTAGT in the germline V gene. The CDR3 spans 18 residues. V gave up 4 bases and J gave up 4 bases; unmatched junction bases: 11. The CDR3 nucleotides are TGTGCCAGCAGTGCCCCGCCCGGGACAGGGGGCAGAAATCAGCCCCAGCATTTT. Translation gives CASSAPPGTGGRNQPQHF.

This clonotype was detected many times. J is TRBJ1-1 and V is TRBV12-3 or TRBV12-4, with D perhaps matching TRBD1 (5 bases). Trimming stripped 6 bases from V and 0 bases from J, with 14 bases between. CDR3 size: 15 residues. This CDR3 is CASSGDAGMNTEAFF. The CDR3 DNA sequence: TGTGCCAGCAGCGGGGACGCGGGTATGAACACTGAAGCTTTCTTT.

This clonotype was seen at least ten times. V usage is TRBV27 and J usage is TRBJ2-7; perhaps TRBD2 as D (6 bases). The germline gives CDR1 MNHEY, CDR2 SMNVEV (reference sequence). This CDR3 region has 15 residues. The ends were cut back, 2 bases at V and 1 base at J, with 12 bases in the middle. Here the CDR3 DNA reads TGTGCCAGCAGTTTAATGGGGGGAGCGTCCTACGAGCAGTACTTC. Amino acids: CASSLMGGASYEQYF.

This clonotype has only a few counts. V is TRBV4-2 and J is TRBJ2-5; D perhaps matches TRBD2 (6 bases). Germline-derived CDR1 and CDR2 are LGHNA and YNFKEQ. V was cut by 4 bases and J by 5 bases, with 14 bases left in between. The CDR3 runs 14 residues. CDR3 in amino acids: CASSPLSGGETQYF. CDR3 coding DNA: TGTGCCAGCAGCCCCCTCTCTGGGGGGGAGACCCAGTACTTC.

V is TRBV3-1 and J is TRBJ2-7, with D unresolved. The V end lost 1 base, the J end lost 6 bases, and 10 bases lay between the germline ends. The CDR3 sequence is 13 residues long. The germline gives CDR1 LGHDT, CDR2 YNNKEL (reference sequence). CDR3 DNA sequence: TGTGCCAGCAGCCAAGGACAAACCTGCGAGCAGTACTTC. Translation: CASSQGQTCEQYF.

V usage is TRBV13 and J usage is TRBJ2-1, with D perhaps TRBD2 (5 bases). This CDR3 comprises 12 residues. Germline lookup yields CDR1 PRHDT and CDR2 FYEKMQ (reference sequence). V shed 5 bases and J shed 7 bases, with 9 bases lying between them. The CDR3 DNA sequence: TGTGCCAGCAGCGCTAGCACGAATGAGCAGTTCTTC. The encoded protein is CASSASTNEQFF.

V gene TRBV6-1 combines with J gene TRBJ1-6, with D possibly being TRBD1 (6 bases). Germline V gene data show CDR1 as MNHNS and CDR2 as SASEGT. Trimming removed 1 base from V and 0 bases from J, with 10 bases in between. This CDR3 has 17 amino acids. The DNA of the CDR3 is TGTGCCAGCAGTGAAGGCAGGGGCAGCTCCTATAATTCACCCCTCCACTTT. Protein product: CASSEGRGSSYNSPLHF.

This clonotype was recorded a few times. The J gene is TRBJ1-1, the V gene TRBV19; D gene uncertain. Germline CDR1 reads LNHDA; CDR2 reads SQIVND (reference sequence). Trimming removed 5 bases from V and 4 bases from J, with 17 bases in between. This CDR3 has 15 amino acids. CDR3 sequence (DNA): TGTGCCAGTAGTGTCACAACCGGCCTGATCACTGAAGCTTTCTTT. Residues: CASSVTTGLITEAFF. Together with reference TRBV19 and TRBJ1-1, the CDR3 gives the full variable domain: DGGITQSPKYLFRKEGQNVTLSCEQNLNHDAMYWYRQDPGQGLRLIYYSQIVNDFQKGDIAEGYSVSREKKESFPLTVTSAQKNPTAFYLCASSVTTGLITEAFFGQGTRLTVV.

This sequence joins TRBV10-2 and TRBJ2-3; 14 bases are shared with TRBD2. V shed 8 bases and J 0 bases; nucleotides not matched to a gene: 7. Germline loops: CDR1 WSHSY, CDR2 SAAADI. This CDR3 has 17 residues. DNA for the CDR3: TGCGCCAGCCGACTAGCGGGGGGGTCTTTTAGCACAGATACGCAGTATTTT. Translated: CASRLAGGSFSTDTQYF.

This chain links TRBV7-9 with TRBJ1-1; D is unresolved. Germline loops: CDR1 SEHNR, CDR2 FQNEAQ (reference sequence). The CDR3 has 13 residues. V was shortened by 6 bases and J by 2 bases, with 10 bases between the two germline ends. CDR3 in DNA: TGTGCCAGCAGTTTCTTACACAACACTGAAGCTTTCTTT. It yields the protein CASSFLHNTEAFF.

The gene calls are TRBV5-1 and TRBJ1-4; TRBD1 matches at 9 bases. V lost 4 bases, J lost 7 bases, and 11 bases stayed unmatched. The germline CDR1 and CDR2 sequences are SGHRS and YFSETQ. The CDR3 runs to 16 residues. The CDR3 sequence is CASSPSTRTGVEKLFF. The CDR3 DNA reads as TGCGCCAGCAGCCCTTCGACCCGGACAGGGGTTGAAAAACTGTTTTTT.

For this clonotype: A much larger clone differs by one base, so this may be a read error. The chain is built from TRBV4-1 and TRBJ1-2; D is unresolved. V was pared by 8 bases and J by 7 bases, with 11 bases between. CDR3 length equals 11 residues. The germline V gene encodes CDR1 MGHRA and CDR2 YSYEKL. Written as DNA, the CDR3 is TGCGCCAGCGGCTCCAGCGGTGGCTACACCTTC. Protein: CASGSSGGYTF.

In its sample, this clonotype was seen many times. V gene TRBV7-8 combines with J gene TRBJ2-1; 8 bases match TRBD1. This CDR3 is 15 amino acids long. CDR1 SGHVS and CDR2 FQNEAQ come from the germline V gene. V trimming: 2 bases; J trimming: 3 bases; junction bases outside the gene matches: 3. The CDR3 loop is CASSLRQGNYNEQFF. The CDR3, as DNA: TGTGCCAGCAGCTTAAGACAGGGGAACTACAATGAGCAGTTCTTC.

This chain uses TRBV10-1 with TRBJ2-1, with unresolved D. The CDR3 extends over 15 amino acids. Germline CDR1 reads WNHNN; CDR2 reads SYGVQD (reference sequence). Trimming took off 2 bases at V and 8 bases at J, with 16 bases between the two ends. The CDR3 DNA is TGCGCCAGCAGTGAGGGCGGCTTGGCGAAGTATGAGCAGTTCTTC. It is translated as CASSEGGLAKYEQFF.

This clonotype was detected ten times or more. The rearrangement joins TRBV12-3 or TRBV12-4 to TRBJ2-7; D gene ambiguous. The CDR3 length is 12 residues. Trimming removed 7 bases at V and 1 base at J, with 8 bases between. CDR3 coding DNA: TGTGCCAGCACAGGCAGGTCCTACGAGCAGTACTTC. This sequence encodes CASTGRSYEQYF.

This rearrangement joins TRBV4-1 to TRBJ2-1, with 10 bases identical to TRBD2. CDR3 length: 16 amino acids. V lost 0 bases and J lost 10; bases outside the gene matches: 9. From germline, CDR1 is MGHRA and CDR2 YSYEKL. The CDR3 loop is CASSQEASGGGQEQFF. The CDR3 nucleotides are TGCGCCAGCAGCCAAGAAGCCAGCGGGGGGGGCCAGGAGCAGTTCTTC.

This clonotype has ten or more counts. The chain combines TRBV11-2 with TRBJ2-3, with D unresolved. From germline, CDR1 is SGHAT and CDR2 FQNNGV. There are 16 residues in the CDR3. V dropped 1 base and J dropped 1 base, with 12 bases sitting between them. CDR3: CASSLGASVGTDTQYF. The CDR3 nucleotides read TGTGCCAGCAGCTTAGGCGCGTCTGTGGGCACAGATACGCAGTATTTT.

About this clonotype itself: Compared with germline, one end of the junction differs, possibly owing to a read error. The rearrangement uses TRBV11-3 and TRBJ1-2; D possibly corresponds to TRBD1 (5 bases). Germline lookup yields CDR1 SGHNT and CDR2 YENEEA. The CDR3 is 16 residues long. CDR3 sequence reads: CASSGASTLSNYVYTF. The CDR3 region has the DNA TGTGCCAGCAGCGGGGCCAGTACATTGTCTAACTATGTCTACACCTTC.